These T cell receptor beta chains were read from a single sample in a study of blood T cell repertoires in COVID-19. Produced via immunoSEQ multiplex PCR; TCRdb's table is partial and in-frame only. This sample yields a few hundred thousand clones, of which roughly 90% are seen a single time; about 9.5% belongs to the top ten. The sample taken for sequencing was PBMCs or T cells enriched from blood (not recorded which). The receptors stem from a middle-aged woman who had recovered from COVID-19. Each CDR3 is given without its conserved first and last residue. Fields, in order: J gene, V gene, CDR3 protein.

>TRBJ1-1|TRBV18
ASSPTGSGNTEAF
>TRBJ2-1|TRBV28
ASNGTPYNEQF
>TRBJ1-4|TRBV6-5
ASGYLDSGKLF
>TRBJ1-3|TRBV6-5
ASSLGNTIY
>TRBJ1-1|TRBV29-1
SVLRGNTEAF
>TRBJ1-4|TRBV30
AWSADPPGQGSEKLF
>TRBJ2-7|TRBV7-6
ASSLAIQGGRGEQY
>TRBJ1-3|TRBV7-9
ASSLAVGVGDTIY
>TRBJ1-4|TRBV2
ASSEIQGTNEKLF
>TRBJ2-7|TRBV27
ASSLGQTYEQY
>TRBJ2-1|TRBV7-6
ASSSRQGVNNEQF
>TRBJ2-1|TRBV7-2
ANSFGGINNEQF
>TRBJ1-4|TRBV2
ASSQTGFNEKLF
>TRBJ2-7|TRBV3-1/TRBV3-2
ASSPGETLYEQY
>TRBJ2-1|TRBV12-3/TRBV12-4
ASGRGEHEQF
>TRBJ1-1|TRBV7-9
ASSLTGGRTEAF
>TRBJ2-7|TRBV28
ASSRGGSYEQY
>TRBJ2-5|TRBV20-1
SQPRGETQY
>TRBJ2-7|TRBV19
ATLVRDYRAGGYEQY